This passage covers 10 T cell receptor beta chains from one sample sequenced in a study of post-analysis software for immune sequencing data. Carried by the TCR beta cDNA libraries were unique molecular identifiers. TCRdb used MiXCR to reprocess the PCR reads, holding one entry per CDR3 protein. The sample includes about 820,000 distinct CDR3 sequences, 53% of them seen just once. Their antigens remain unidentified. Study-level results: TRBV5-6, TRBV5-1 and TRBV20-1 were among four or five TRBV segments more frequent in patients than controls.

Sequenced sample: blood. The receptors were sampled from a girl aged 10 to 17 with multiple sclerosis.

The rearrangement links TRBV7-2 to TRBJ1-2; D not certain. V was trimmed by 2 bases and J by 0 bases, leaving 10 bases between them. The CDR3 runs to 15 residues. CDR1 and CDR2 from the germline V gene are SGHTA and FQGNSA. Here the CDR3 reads CASSLSSRTNYGYTF. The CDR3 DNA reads TGTGCCAGCAGCTTATCCTCCCGGACTAACTATGGCTACACCTTC.

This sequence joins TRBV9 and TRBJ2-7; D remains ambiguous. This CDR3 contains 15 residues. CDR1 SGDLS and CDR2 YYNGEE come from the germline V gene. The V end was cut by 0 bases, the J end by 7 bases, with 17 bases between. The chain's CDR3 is CASSVGGEPYNEQYF. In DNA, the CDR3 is TGTGCCAGCAGCGTAGGTGGGGAACCCTACAATGAGCAGTACTTC.

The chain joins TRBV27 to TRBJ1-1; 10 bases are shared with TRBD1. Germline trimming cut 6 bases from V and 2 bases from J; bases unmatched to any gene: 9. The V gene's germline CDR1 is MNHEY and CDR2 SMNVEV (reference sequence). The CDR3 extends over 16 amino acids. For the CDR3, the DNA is TGTGCCAGCAGGAGACAGGGGGCGCTCCGTAACACTGAAGCTTTCTTT. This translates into CASRRQGALRNTEAFF.

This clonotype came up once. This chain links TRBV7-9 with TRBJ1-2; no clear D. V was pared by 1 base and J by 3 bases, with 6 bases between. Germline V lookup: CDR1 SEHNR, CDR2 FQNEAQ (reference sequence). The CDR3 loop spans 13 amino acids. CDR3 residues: CASSLGVYYGYTF. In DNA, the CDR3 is TGTGCCAGCAGCTTAGGAGTTTACTATGGCTACACCTTC.

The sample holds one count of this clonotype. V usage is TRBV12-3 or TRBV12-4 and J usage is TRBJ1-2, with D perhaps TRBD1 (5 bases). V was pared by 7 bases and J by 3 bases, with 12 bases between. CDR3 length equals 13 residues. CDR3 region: CASNLGGDYGYTF. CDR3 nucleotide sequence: TGTGCCAGCAACTTGGGGGGGGACTATGGCTACACCTTC.

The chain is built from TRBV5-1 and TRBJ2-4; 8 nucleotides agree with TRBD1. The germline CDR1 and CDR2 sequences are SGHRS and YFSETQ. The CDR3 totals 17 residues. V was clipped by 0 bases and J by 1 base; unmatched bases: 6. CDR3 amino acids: CASSLGLRQGAKNIQYF. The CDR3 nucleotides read TGCGCCAGCAGCTTGGGGCTACGACAGGGGGCCAAAAACATTCAGTACTTC.

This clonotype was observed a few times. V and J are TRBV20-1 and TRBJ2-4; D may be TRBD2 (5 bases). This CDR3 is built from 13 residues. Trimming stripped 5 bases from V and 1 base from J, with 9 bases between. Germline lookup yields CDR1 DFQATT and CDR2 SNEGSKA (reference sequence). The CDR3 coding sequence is TGCAGTGCTTTACTAGGGGCCAAAAACATTCAGTACTTC. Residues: CSALLGAKNIQYF.

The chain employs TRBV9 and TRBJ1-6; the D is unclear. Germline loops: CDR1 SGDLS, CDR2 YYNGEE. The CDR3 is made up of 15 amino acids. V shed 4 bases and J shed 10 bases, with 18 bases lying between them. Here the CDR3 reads CASSIDPGSRSPLHF. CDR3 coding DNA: TGTGCCAGCAGCATAGATCCCGGGTCGAGATCACCCCTCCACTTT.

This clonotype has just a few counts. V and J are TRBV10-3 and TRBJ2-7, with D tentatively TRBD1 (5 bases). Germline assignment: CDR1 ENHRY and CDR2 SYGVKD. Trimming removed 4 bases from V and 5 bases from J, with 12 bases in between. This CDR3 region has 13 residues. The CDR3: CAISVRQGHEQYF. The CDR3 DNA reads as TGTGCCATCAGTGTTAGGCAGGGCCACGAGCAGTACTTC.

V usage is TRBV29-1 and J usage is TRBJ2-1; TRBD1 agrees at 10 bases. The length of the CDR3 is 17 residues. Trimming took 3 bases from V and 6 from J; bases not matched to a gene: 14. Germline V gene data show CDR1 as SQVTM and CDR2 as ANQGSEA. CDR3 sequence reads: CSVDVTGTGVTRNEQFF. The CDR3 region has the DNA TGCAGCGTTGATGTTACTGGGACAGGGGTGACCCGCAATGAGCAGTTCTTC.